The next 17 T cell receptor beta chains were all read from a single sample in a study of blood T cells in healthy people across ages. Primed by a sample-barcoded 5' primer and a J-beta primer mix, a second PCR proceeded for 7 to 11 cycles. One entry per CDR3 protein, called by TCRdb with MiXCR from the 5' RACE reads. Here the sample spans 550,000 to 650,000 distinct CDR3 sequences, approximately 30% being singletons. Sequenced sample: blood. The source of these receptors is a woman older than 75 in good health.

This clonotype has at least ten counts. CDR3 nucleotides: TGTGCCAGCATTGGACAGGGGTACTACGAGCAGTACTTC. Encoded protein: CASIGQGYYEQYF. The chain employs TRBV6-5 and TRBJ2-7; 9 bases line up with TRBD1. The CDR3 loop spans 13 amino acids. Germline V gives CDR1 MNHEY, CDR2 SVGAGI. Trimming cost V 7 bases and J 3 bases; bases outside gene matches: 4.

There are many counts of this clonotype. This sequence joins TRBV7-8 and TRBJ2-6; D not resolved. V was cut by 5 bases and J by 0 bases, with 11 bases left in between. The germline V gene has CDR1 SGHVS and CDR2 FQNEAQ. The CDR3 consists of 16 residues. In DNA form, the CDR3 reads TGTGCCAGCAGCCCAGCCCCCCACTCTGGGGCCAACGTCCTGACTTTC. It translates to CASSPAPHSGANVLTF.

The V and J genes are TRBV25-1 and TRBJ2-1, with D unresolved. The CDR3 contains 14 residues. V lost 2 bases to trimming and J lost 2 bases, with 7 bases between them. Germline lookup yields CDR1 MGHDK and CDR2 SYGVNS. CDR3 sequence reads: CASSELGPYNEQFF. The CDR3 nucleotides read TGTGCCAGCAGTGAACTTGGGCCCTACAATGAGCAGTTCTTC.

This rearrangement joins TRBV6-1 to TRBJ1-1; the D gene is possibly TRBD1 (5 bases). The CDR3 consists of 14 residues. CDR1 is MNHNS and CDR2 is SASEGT in the germline V gene. Trimming stripped 6 bases from V and 4 bases from J, with 15 bases between. The CDR3, as DNA: TGTGCCAGCAGGCCCAGGGAGAGGGGCACTGAAGCTTTCTTT. Amino acids: CASRPRERGTEAFF.

This clonotype was counted only a few times. This may come from a read error, since a much larger clone is one base off. The rearrangement uses TRBV20-1 and TRBJ2-5, with D maybe TRBD2 (5 bases). The J call is uncertain, as TRBJ2-1 better fits the DNA end. The CDR3 covers 16 residues. The germline gives CDR1 DFQATT, CDR2 SNEGSKA (reference sequence). DNA for the CDR3: TGCAGTGCTAGGGACCTTCGGAGCGGCCTCCAAGAGACCCAGTTCTTC. Protein sequence: CSARDLRSGLQETQFF.

The gene calls are TRBV5-1 and TRBJ2-1, with 7 nucleotides matching TRBD2. The CDR3 has 15 amino acids. V gave up 4 bases and J gave up 5 bases; unmatched junction bases: 9. Germline lookup yields CDR1 SGHRS and CDR2 YFSETQ. The CDR3 DNA sequence: TGCGCCAGCAGCCCGCCTAGCGGTAACCACAATGAGCAGTTCTTC. This encodes CASSPPSGNHNEQFF.

This clonotype was seen ten or more times. The chain couples TRBV7-3 to TRBJ1-6, with D possibly matching TRBD1 (6 bases). Trimming removed 2 bases at V and 9 bases at J, with 11 bases between. The germline gives CDR1 SGHTA, CDR2 FQGTGA. The CDR3 covers 14 residues. CDR3 nucleotides: TGTGCCAGCAGCTTATTGCAGGGGAGTTCACCCCTCCACTTT. Translated: CASSLLQGSSPLHF. The full variable domain, rest sourced from reference TRBV7-3 and TRBJ1-6, is GAGVSQTPSNKVTEKGKYVELRCDPISGHTALYWYRQSLGQGPEFLIYFQGTGAADDSGLPNDRFFAVRPEGSVSTLKIQRTERGDSAVYLCASSLLQGSSPLHFGNGTRLTVT.

DNA of the CDR3: TGTGCCAGCAGTTACCCAGGGAGGGGGGCGCGCGGCTACACCTTC. Amino acid sequence: CASSYPGRGARGYTF. The chain uses TRBV6-6 and TRBJ1-2, with D perhaps matching TRBD1 (6 bases). Deletions cut 2 bases from V and 8 bases from J, with 18 bases between. Germline V lookup: CDR1 MNHNY, CDR2 SVGAGI (reference sequence). This CDR3 comprises 15 residues.

This clonotype was seen many times. The junction departs from germline at one end; a sequencing error may be responsible. The chain combines TRBV7-2 with TRBJ2-5, with D possibly matching TRBD1 (5 bases). In germline, CDR1 is SGHTA, CDR2 FQGNSA. CDR3 length: 14 residues. CDR3 amino acids: CASSSTGFQETQYF. The DNA of the CDR3 is TGCGCCAGCAGCTCCACAGGCTTCCAAGAGACCCAGTACTTC.

Turning to this clonotype: Being one base from a much bigger clone, this may be a read error. The chain couples TRBV3-1 to TRBJ1-2; the D gene is possibly TRBD1 (5 bases). CDR1 is LGHDT, CDR2 YNNKEL, per germline (reference sequence). The CDR3 is 16 amino acids. The CDR3 protein is CACSQVGRQGEHGYTF. The CDR3 DNA follows: TGTGCCTGCAGCCAAGTGGGGCGGCAGGGTGAGCATGGCTACACCTTC.

In its sample, this clonotype was seen many times. The junction departs from germline at one end; a sequencing error may be responsible. V is TRBV5-1 and J is TRBJ1-2; a weak D match, TRBD1 (6 bases). Per the germline V gene, CDR1 is SGHRS and CDR2 is YFSETQ. The CDR3 length is 13 residues. CDR3 DNA sequence: TGTGCCAGCAGCTTAGCAGGGGTCTATGGCTACACCTTC. It specifies CASSLAGVYGYTF.

About this clonotype itself: This sequence may be a read error, since a much larger clone differs from it by one base. The V and J genes are TRBV28 and TRBJ2-5; D perhaps matches TRBD2 (7 bases). Germline V gene data show CDR1 as MDHEN and CDR2 as SYDVKM. The CDR3 is 15 amino acids. V lost 7 bases, J lost 2 bases, and 17 bases lay in between. The CDR3 spells CASTPGGGAQETQYF. The CDR3 DNA sequence: TGTGCCAGCACCCCAGGAGGGGGGGCTCAAGAGACCCAGTACTTC.

As concerns this clonotype: Possible read error: a much larger clone is one base away. V and J are TRBV20-1 and TRBJ2-5, with D possibly TRBD1 on 6 matching bases. The V and J ends lost 1 base and 11 bases respectively, with 17 bases between them. The CDR3 sequence is 13 residues long. CDR1 DFQATT and CDR2 SNEGSKA come from the germline V gene (reference sequence). In DNA, the CDR3 is TGCAGTGCTAGAGTGGACAGCAGGAATGAGCAGTACTTC. The encoded protein is CSARVDSRNEQYF.

This chain uses TRBV5-1 with TRBJ2-2, with 8 nucleotides matching TRBD1. After removal of 5 bases from V and 4 bases from J, the junction contained 7 bases not matched to a gene. This CDR3 has 15 amino acids. Germline values: CDR1 SGHRS, CDR2 YFSETQ. The CDR3 protein is CASSRGGQGTGELFF. Here the CDR3 DNA reads TGCGCCAGCAGTCGTGGCGGACAGGGCACCGGGGAGCTGTTTTTT.

This clonotype has just a few counts. This chain links TRBV20-1 with TRBJ2-7; D is uncertain. This CDR3 is built from 12 residues. Per the germline V gene, CDR1 is DFQATT and CDR2 is SNEGSKA (reference sequence). V lost 4 bases, J lost 0 bases, and 7 bases lay in between. CDR3 in DNA: TGCAGTGCTAAAAGGGACTCCTACGAGCAGTACTTC. Its protein is CSAKRDSYEQYF.

This clonotype was seen more than once but under ten times. A much more abundant neighbour one base away suggests this may be a read error. J is TRBJ2-1 and V is TRBV27; no definite D call. Germline V lookup: CDR1 MNHEY, CDR2 SMNVEV (reference sequence). The V gene lost 3 bases and the J gene lost 13 bases, with 7 bases spanning the gap. CDR3 size: 10 residues. The CDR3 nucleotides are TGTGCCAGCAGTTTTGAGACCCAGTTCTTC. Protein: CASSFETQFF.

Only a few counts were recorded for this clonotype. The V gene is TRBV6-5, the J gene TRBJ2-7; D gene ambiguous. The CDR3 runs to 15 residues. V lost 0 bases, J lost 1 base, and 10 bases lay in between. Germline CDR1 is MNHEY and CDR2 is SVGAGI. In DNA form, the CDR3 reads TGTGCCAGCAGTTACTCCATCCCGGATTCCTACGAGCAGTACTTC. Translated: CASSYSIPDSYEQYF.